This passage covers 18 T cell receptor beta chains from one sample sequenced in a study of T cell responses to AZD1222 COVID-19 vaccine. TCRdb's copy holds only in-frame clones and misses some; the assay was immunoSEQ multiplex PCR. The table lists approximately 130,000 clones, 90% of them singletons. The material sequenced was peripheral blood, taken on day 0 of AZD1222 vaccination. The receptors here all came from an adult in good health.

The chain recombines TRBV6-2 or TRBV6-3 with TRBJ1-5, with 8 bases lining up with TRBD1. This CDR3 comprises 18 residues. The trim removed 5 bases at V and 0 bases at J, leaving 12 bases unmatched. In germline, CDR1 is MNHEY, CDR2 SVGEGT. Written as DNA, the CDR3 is TGTGCCAGCAGTCACCGGGACAGGAGAGTTTTTAGCAATCAGCCCCAGCATTTT. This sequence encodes CASSHRDRRVFSNQPQHF.

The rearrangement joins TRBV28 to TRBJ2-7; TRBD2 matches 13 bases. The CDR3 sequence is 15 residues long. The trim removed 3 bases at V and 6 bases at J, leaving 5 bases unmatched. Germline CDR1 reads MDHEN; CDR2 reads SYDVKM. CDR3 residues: CASSLRTSGSVEQYF. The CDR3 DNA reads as TGTGCCAGCAGTTTGCGGACTAGCGGGAGTGTCGAGCAGTACTTC.

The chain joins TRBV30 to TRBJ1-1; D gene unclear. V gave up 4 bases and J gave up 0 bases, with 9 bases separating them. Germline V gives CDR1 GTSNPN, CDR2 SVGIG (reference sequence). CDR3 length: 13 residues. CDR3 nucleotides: TGTGCCTGGACTGACGGGGTGAACACTGAAGCTTTCTTT. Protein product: CAWTDGVNTEAFF.

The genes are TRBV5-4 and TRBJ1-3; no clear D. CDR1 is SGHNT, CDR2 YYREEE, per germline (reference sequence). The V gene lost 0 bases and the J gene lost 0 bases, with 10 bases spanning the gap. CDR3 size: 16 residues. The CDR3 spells CASSLGQSSSGNTIYF. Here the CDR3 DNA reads TGTGCCAGCAGCTTGGGTCAGTCGAGCTCTGGAAACACCATATATTTT.

The DNA of the CDR3 is TGTGCCAGCTCCCAGGGGAGCTCCACCGGGGAGCTGTTTTTT. It codes for CASSQGSSTGELFF. The V and J genes are TRBV6-4 and TRBJ2-2, with TRBD1 as a possible D gene (6 bases). Trimming pared 8 bases from V and 4 bases from J, leaving 14 bases between. CDR1 is MRHNA and CDR2 is SNTAGT in the germline V gene. This CDR3 is 14 amino acids long.

CDR3 protein: CASGPLAGRQFF. CDR3 sequence (DNA): TGTGCCAGCGGACCCTTAGCGGGAAGGCAGTTCTTC. V usage is TRBV6-5 and J usage is TRBJ2-1; 8 bases agree with TRBD2. CDR1 is MNHEY and CDR2 is SVGAGI in the germline V gene. This CDR3 spans 12 amino acids. V shed 8 bases, J shed 12 bases, and the junction held 9 bases outside the gene matches.

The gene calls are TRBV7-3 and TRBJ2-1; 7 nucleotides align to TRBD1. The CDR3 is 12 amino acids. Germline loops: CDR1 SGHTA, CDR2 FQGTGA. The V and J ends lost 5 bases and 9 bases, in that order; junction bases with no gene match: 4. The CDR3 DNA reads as TGTGCCAGCAGCCCTACAGGGGCTGAGCAGTTCTTC. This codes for CASSPTGAEQFF.

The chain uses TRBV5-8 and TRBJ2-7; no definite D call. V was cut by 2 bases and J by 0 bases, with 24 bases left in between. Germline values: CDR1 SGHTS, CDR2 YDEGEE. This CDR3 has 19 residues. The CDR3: CASSFEIFASRSSSYEQYF. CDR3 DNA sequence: TGTGCCAGCAGCTTTGAGATCTTCGCGAGCCGATCAAGCTCCTACGAGCAGTACTTC.

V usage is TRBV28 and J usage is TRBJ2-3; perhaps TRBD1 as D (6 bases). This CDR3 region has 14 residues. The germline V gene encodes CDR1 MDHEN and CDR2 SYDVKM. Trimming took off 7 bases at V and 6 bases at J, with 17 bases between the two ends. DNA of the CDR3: TGTGCCAGCACTCCCTACAGGGATCGGGATACGCAGTATTTT. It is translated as CASTPYRDRDTQYF.

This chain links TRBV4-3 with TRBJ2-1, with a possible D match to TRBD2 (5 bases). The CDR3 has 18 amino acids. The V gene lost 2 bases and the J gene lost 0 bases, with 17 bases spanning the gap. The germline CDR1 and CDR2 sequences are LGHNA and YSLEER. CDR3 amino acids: CASSQHAPAGPSYNEQFF. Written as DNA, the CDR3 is TGCGCCAGCAGCCAACACGCCCCGGCGGGTCCCTCCTACAATGAGCAGTTCTTC.

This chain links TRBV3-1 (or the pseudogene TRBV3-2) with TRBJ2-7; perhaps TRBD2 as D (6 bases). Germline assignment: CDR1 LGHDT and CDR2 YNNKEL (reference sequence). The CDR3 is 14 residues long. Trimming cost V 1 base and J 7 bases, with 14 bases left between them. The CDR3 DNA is TGTGCCAGCAGCCAAGTACGGGGGAAATCGGAGCAGTACTTC. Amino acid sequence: CASSQVRGKSEQYF.

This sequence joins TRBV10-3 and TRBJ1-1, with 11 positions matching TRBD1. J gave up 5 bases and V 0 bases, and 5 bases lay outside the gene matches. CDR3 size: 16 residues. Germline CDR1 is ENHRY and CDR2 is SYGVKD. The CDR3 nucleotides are TGTGCCATCAGTGAGTCCCCCGGGACAGGGGGAACTGAAGCTTTCTTT. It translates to CAISESPGTGGTEAFF.

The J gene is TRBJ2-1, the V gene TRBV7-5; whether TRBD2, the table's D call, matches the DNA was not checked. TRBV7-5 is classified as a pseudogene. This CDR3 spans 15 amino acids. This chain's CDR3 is CARSSIAGWFYEQFF. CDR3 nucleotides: TGTGCCAGAAGCTCCATAGCCGGGTGGTTCTATGAGCAGTTCTTC.

CDR3 loop: CASSSPTLPSPQTHTGELFF. The CDR3 DNA is TGTGCCAGCAGCTCTCCGACCCTTCCTAGCCCCCAAACCCACACCGGGGAGCTGTTTTTT. The rearrangement links TRBV7-3 to TRBJ2-2; TRBD2 is a possible D gene (5 bases). The CDR3 spans 20 residues. Germline V lookup: CDR1 SGHTA, CDR2 FQGTGA. Between the trimmed V and J ends, which lost 4 bases and 3 bases, there was a span of 27 bases.

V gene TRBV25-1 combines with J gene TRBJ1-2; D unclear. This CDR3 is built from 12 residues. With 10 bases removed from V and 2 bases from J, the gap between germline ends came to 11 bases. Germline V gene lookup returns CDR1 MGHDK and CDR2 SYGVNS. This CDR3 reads CATSGINYGYTF. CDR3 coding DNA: TGTGCCACCTCGGGAATAAACTATGGCTACACCTTC.

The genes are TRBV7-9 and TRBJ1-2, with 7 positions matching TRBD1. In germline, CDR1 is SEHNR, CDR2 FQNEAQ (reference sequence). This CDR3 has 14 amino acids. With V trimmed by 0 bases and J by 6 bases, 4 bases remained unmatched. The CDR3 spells CASSLARGHNGYTF. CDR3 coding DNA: TGTGCCAGCAGCTTAGCGAGGGGGCACAATGGCTACACCTTC.

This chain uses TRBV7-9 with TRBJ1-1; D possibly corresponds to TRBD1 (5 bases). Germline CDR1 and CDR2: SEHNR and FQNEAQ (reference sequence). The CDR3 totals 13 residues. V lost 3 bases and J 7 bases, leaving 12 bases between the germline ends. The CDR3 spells CASSLGEPSEAFF. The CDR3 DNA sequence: TGTGCCAGCAGCTTGGGGGAACCCAGTGAAGCTTTCTTT.

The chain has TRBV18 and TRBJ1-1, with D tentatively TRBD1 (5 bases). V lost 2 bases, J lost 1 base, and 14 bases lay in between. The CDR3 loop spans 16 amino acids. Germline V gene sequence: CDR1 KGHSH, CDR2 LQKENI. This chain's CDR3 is CASSPRFLGQNTEAFF. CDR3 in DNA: TGTGCCAGCTCACCAAGATTTTTAGGACAGAACACTGAAGCTTTCTTT.